The rows below give T cell receptor beta chains drawn from one sample of a study of cytomegalovirus exposure and HLA in healthy donors. Generated by immunoSEQ multiplex PCR, the TCRdb table keeps only in-frame clones and is missing some. The sample holds about 40,000 clones, about 64% seen once. The sequenced material came from PBMCs. These receptor sequences come from a man aged 60 to 75 in good health and CMV-seropositive. Both conserved end residues are part of each CDR3. D genes are given only for firm matches. Expanded clones are given a class, and other clones once, few, many or no size at all.

cdr3_length | j_call | v_call | clone_size | d_call | cdr3_nt | cdr3_aa
13 | TRBJ1-5 | TRBV18 | . | TRBD1 | TGTGCCAGCTCACCGGACAGGAGCGGGTCCCAGCATTTT | CASSPDRSGSQHF
15 | TRBJ1-4 | TRBV6-1 | few | TRBD1 | TGTGCCAGCAGGAGCCTCGGGACAGAGAATGAAAAACTGTTTTTT | CASRSLGTENEKLFF
11 | TRBJ2-1 | TRBV29-1 | . | . | TGCAGCGGTAGCGTTAACAATGAGCAGTTCTTC | CSGSVNNEQFF
21 | TRBJ2-6 | TRBV7-8 | few | . | TGTGCCAGCAGCTTAGTGGGCAGGGCAAATCCCCAGAGCTCTGGGGCCAACGTCCTGACTTTC | CASSLVGRANPQSSGANVLTF
13 | TRBJ2-3 | TRBV7-9 | . | . | TGTGCCAGCAGCTTAACGACTACAGATACGCAGTATTTT | CASSLTTTDTQYF
15 | TRBJ1-5 | TRBV5-6 | . | TRBD1 | TGTGCCAGCAGCACCGCGGGACAGGGGTTTCAGCCCCAGCATTTT | CASSTAGQGFQPQHF
14 | TRBJ2-3 | TRBV2 | few | TRBD2 | TGTGCCAGCAGTGAAGTTGCTAGCGGAGGGACGCAGTATTTT | CASSEVASGGTQYF
16 | TRBJ2-5 | TRBV9 | . | TRBD2 | TGTGCCAGCAGCGCCCGTAGCGGGAGCTCCCAAGAGACCCAGTACTTC | CASSARSGSSQETQYF
14 | TRBJ2-7 | TRBV5-6 | . | TRBD1 | TGTGCCAGCAGCTCCACCGGGACAGCCTACGAGCAGTACTTC | CASSSTGTAYEQYF
13 | TRBJ2-7 | TRBV10-2 | few | . | TGCGCCAGCAGTGAGTCTGCGAGGGACGAGCAGTACTTC | CASSESARDEQYF
18 | TRBJ2-6 | TRBV5-1 | few | . | TGCGCCAGGGTCAAAAAGGGGCAGGGAGGTTCTGGGGCCAACGTCCTGACTTTC | CARVKKGQGGSGANVLTF
16 | TRBJ2-7 | TRBV28 | . | . | TGTGCCAGCAGGGACTTCGGGACAACAAGCTCCTACGAGCAGTACTTC | CASRDFGTTSSYEQYF
14 | TRBJ2-7 | TRBV7-8 | . | TRBD2 | TGTGCCAGCAGCTTTGGACTAGCGGGGTACGAGCAGTACTTC | CASSFGLAGYEQYF
12 | TRBJ2-7 | TRBV5-1 | . | . | TGCGCCAGCAGGGACTCCTCCTACGAGCAGTACTTC | CASRDSSYEQYF
15 | TRBJ2-3 | TRBV7-7 | once | TRBD2 | TGTGCTAGCAGCTTAGGGGGGACTAGATTTGATACGCAGTATTTT | CASSLGGTRFDTQYF
15 | TRBJ1-1 | TRBV6-6 | . | . | TGTGCCAGCAGTTACATCGGACAGATGAACACTGAAGCTTTCTTT | CASSYIGQMNTEAFF
10 | TRBJ2-7 | TRBV30 | . | . | TGTGCCTGGAGTTCGACAGAGCAGTACTTC | CAWSSTEQYF
15 | TRBJ2-2 | TRBV5-4 | . | TRBD2 | TGTGCCAGCAGCTTGGGCGGGAGGGCCACCGGGGAGCTGTTTTTT | CASSLGGRATGELFF
15 | TRBJ2-5 | TRBV10-3 | . | . | TGTGCCATCAGTGTTGACAGGTTAGATCTGGAGACCCAGTACTTC | CAISVDRLDLETQYF
16 | TRBJ2-7 | TRBV2 | . | TRBD2 | TGTGCCAGCGAACTAGCGGGAGGCCCCCGGACCTACGAGCAGTACTTC | CASELAGGPRTYEQYF
15 | TRBJ2-2 | TRBV27 | . | TRBD1 | TGTGCCAGCAGTTTAACCGACAGGGGTACCGGGGAGCTGTTTTTT | CASSLTDRGTGELFF
17 | TRBJ2-5 | TRBV4-2 | . | TRBD2 | TGTGCCAGCAGCCAACAGGGAGGGCGGATCTCGGAAGAGACCCAGTACTTC | CASSQQGGRISEETQYF
15 | TRBJ2-2 | TRBV15 | . | . | TGTGCCACCAGCAGAGTTCAGGGGTCCACCGGGGAGCTGTTTTTT | CATSRVQGSTGELFF
14 | TRBJ2-3 | TRBV6-5 | . | . | TGTGCCAGCAGTTACTCACAGGGCCCAGATACGCAGTATTTT | CASSYSQGPDTQYF
13 | TRBJ2-1 | TRBV18 | few | . | TGTGCCAGCTCACCACGAGTCAGGGATGAGCAGTTCTTC | CASSPRVRDEQFF
13 | TRBJ1-2 | TRBV19 | . | TRBD1 | TGTGCCAGCAGACAGGGTCCTAACTATGGCTACATCTTC | CASRQGPNYGYIF
15 | TRBJ2-5 | TRBV4-2 | . | TRBD2 | TGTGCCAGCAGCCAAGATGGGACTAGTCGAGAGACCCAGTACTTC | CASSQDGTSRETQYF
16 | TRBJ2-5 | TRBV7-2 | few | . | TGTGCCAGCAGCTTATTCGGGGGAGTAGGCCAAGAGACCCAGTACTTC | CASSLFGGVGQETQYF
13 | TRBJ2-3 | TRBV10-3 | . | . | TGTGCCACTGGAGGGACCGACACAGATACGCAGTATTTT | CATGGTDTDTQYF